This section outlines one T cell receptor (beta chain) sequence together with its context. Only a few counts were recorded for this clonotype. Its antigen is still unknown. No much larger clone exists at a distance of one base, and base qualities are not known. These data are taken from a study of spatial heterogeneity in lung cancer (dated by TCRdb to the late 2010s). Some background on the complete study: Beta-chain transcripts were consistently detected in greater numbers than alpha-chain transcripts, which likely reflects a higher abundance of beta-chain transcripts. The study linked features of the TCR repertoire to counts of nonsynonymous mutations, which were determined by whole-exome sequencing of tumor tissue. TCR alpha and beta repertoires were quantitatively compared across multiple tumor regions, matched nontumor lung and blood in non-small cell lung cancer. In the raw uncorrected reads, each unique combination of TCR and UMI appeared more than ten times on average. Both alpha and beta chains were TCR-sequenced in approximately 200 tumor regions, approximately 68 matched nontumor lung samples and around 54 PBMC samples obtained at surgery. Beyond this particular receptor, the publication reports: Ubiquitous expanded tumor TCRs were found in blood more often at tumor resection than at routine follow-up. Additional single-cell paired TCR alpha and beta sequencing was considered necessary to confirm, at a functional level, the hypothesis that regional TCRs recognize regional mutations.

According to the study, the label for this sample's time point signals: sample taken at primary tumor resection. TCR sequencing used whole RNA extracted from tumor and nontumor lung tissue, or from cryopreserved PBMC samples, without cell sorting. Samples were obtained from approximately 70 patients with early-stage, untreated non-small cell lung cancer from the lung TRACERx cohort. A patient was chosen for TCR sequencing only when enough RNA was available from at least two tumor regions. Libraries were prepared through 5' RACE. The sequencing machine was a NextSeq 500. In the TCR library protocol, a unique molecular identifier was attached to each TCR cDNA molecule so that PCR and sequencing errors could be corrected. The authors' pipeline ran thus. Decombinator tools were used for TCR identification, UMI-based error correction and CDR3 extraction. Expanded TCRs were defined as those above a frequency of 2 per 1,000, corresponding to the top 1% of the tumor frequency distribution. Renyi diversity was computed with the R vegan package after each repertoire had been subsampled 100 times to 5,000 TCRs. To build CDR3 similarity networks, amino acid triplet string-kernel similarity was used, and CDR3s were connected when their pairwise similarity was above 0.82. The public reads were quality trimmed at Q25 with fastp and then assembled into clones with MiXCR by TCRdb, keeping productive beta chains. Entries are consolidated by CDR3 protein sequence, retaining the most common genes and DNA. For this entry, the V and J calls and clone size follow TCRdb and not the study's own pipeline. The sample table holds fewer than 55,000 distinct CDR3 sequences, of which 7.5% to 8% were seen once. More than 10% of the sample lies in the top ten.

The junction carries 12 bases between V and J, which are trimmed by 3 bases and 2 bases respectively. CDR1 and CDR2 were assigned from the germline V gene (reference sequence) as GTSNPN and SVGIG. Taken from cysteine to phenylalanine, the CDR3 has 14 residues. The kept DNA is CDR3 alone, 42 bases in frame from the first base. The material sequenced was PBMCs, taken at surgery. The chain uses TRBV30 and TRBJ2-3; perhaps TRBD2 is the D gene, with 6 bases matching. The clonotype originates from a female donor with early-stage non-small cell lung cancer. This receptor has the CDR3 CAWRELALTDTQYF. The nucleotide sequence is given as TGTGCCTGGAGAGAACTAGCTCTCACAGATACGCAGTATTTT.